These 26 T cell receptor beta chains came from one sample sequenced in a study of T cell responses to AZD1222 COVID-19 vaccine. TCRdb's copy holds only in-frame clones and misses some; the assay was immunoSEQ multiplex PCR. The table has about 120,000 clones, roughly 88% seen once. This sample comprised peripheral blood, obtained on day 0 of MenACWY control vaccination. The receptors derive from an adult in good health.

The chain recombines TRBV6-5 with TRBJ1-6, with 8 bases lining up with TRBD1. The CDR3 consists of 15 residues. Trimming cost V 1 base and J 6 bases; bases outside gene matches: 2. Germline CDR1 reads MNHEY; CDR2 reads SVGAGI. The CDR3 here is CASSYWTGSNSPLHF. The DNA for the CDR3 is TGTGCCAGCAGTTACTGGACAGGGTCTAATTCACCCCTCCACTTT.

This rearrangement joins TRBV2 to TRBJ2-7, with a tentative D call TRBD1 (6 bases). The CDR3 has 13 amino acids. CDR1 SNHLY and CDR2 FYNNEI come from the germline V gene. V lost 6 bases to trimming and J lost 2 bases, with 11 bases between them. CDR3 protein: CASSFQGTYEQYF. The CDR3 coding sequence is TGTGCCAGCAGCTTTCAGGGGACCTACGAGCAGTACTTC.

The chain has TRBV7-8 and TRBJ2-2; D is unresolved. Germline V lookup: CDR1 SGHVS, CDR2 FQNEAQ. CDR3 size: 13 residues. V was pared by 6 bases and J by 8 bases, with 13 bases between. The CDR3 loop is CASREMRQGELFF. As DNA, the CDR3 is TGTGCCAGCAGGGAAATGAGGCAGGGGGAGCTGTTTTTT.

The gene calls are TRBV5-1 and TRBJ1-4; the D gene is possibly TRBD1 (5 bases). V was trimmed by 7 bases and J by 0 bases, leaving 16 bases between them. CDR3 length: 16 amino acids. Germline assignment: CDR1 SGHRS and CDR2 YFSETQ. Here the CDR3 DNA reads TGCGCCAGCCGGGCTAACGGGGCTGCAACTAATGAAAAACTGTTTTTT. Encoded protein: CASRANGAATNEKLFF.

This rearrangement joins TRBV2 to TRBJ2-2; D is perhaps TRBD2 (5 bases). This CDR3 has 14 amino acids. Deletions cut 6 bases from V and 3 bases from J, with 11 bases between. The germline CDR1 and CDR2 sequences are SNHLY and FYNNEI. The CDR3 loop reads CASRQGLYTGELFF. DNA of the CDR3: TGTGCCAGCAGACAAGGACTGTACACCGGGGAGCTGTTTTTT.

The genes are TRBV10-2 and TRBJ1-1; 10 positions match TRBD1. Losses at the gene ends were 6 bases for V and 0 bases for J; bases not matched to a gene: 13. This CDR3 is 18 amino acids long. Germline V gives CDR1 WSHSY, CDR2 SAAADI. This chain's CDR3 is CASRSSGTGVNMNTEAFF. The CDR3 nucleotides are TGCGCCAGCAGATCCTCCGGGACAGGGGTGAACATGAACACTGAAGCTTTCTTT.

The chain is built from TRBV6-5 and TRBJ1-1, with D unclear. Per germline, CDR1 MNHEY and CDR2 SVGAGI. V was clipped by 4 bases and J by 1 base, with 10 bases between them. The CDR3 has 14 residues. The CDR3, as DNA: TGTGCCAGCAGTTCCCCCGCCAGGAACACTGAAGCTTTCTTT. Its translation is CASSSPARNTEAFF.

V gene TRBV5-1 combines with J gene TRBJ1-6; TRBD1 matches 8 bases. Germline V gives CDR1 SGHRS, CDR2 YFSETQ. The V and J ends lost 4 bases and 9 bases, in that order; junction bases with no gene match: 9. The CDR3 covers 15 residues. The CDR3 spells CASSRIQGEGSPLHF. Written as DNA, the CDR3 is TGCGCCAGCAGCAGAATACAGGGGGAGGGTTCACCCCTCCACTTT.

This clone appeared once. The rearrangement uses TRBV30 and TRBJ1-1, with a possible D match to TRBD1 (5 bases). The CDR3 has 14 residues. Germline lookup yields CDR1 GTSNPN and CDR2 SVGIG (reference sequence). Trimming pared 0 bases from V and 1 base from J, leaving 9 bases between. The CDR3 spells CAWSVPGQNTEAFF. The CDR3 DNA is TGTGCCTGGAGTGTCCCAGGACAGAACACTGAAGCTTTCTTT. Combining the CDR3 with reference TRBV30 and TRBJ1-1 gives the whole variable domain SQTIHQWPATLVQPVGSPLSLECTVEGTSNPNLYWYRQAAGRGLQLLFYSVGIGQISSEVPQNLSASRPQDRQFILSSKKLLLSDSGFYLCAWSVPGQNTEAFFGQGTRLTVV.

This clone was found once. This chain joins TRBV29-1 and TRBJ1-5, with 9 bases matching TRBD1. Germline V lookup: CDR1 SQVTM, CDR2 ANQGSEA. V shed 6 bases, J shed 7 bases, and the junction held 4 bases outside the gene matches. The CDR3 length is 12 residues. The DNA for the CDR3 is TGCAGCGTGGGACAGGGTGGACAGCCCCAGCATTTT. Protein: CSVGQGGQPQHF.

The chain couples TRBV10-1 to TRBJ2-3, with TRBD2 matching over 13 bases. Germline CDR1 and CDR2: WNHNN and SYGVQD (reference sequence). There are 16 residues in the CDR3. Trimming at V came to 3 bases and at J to 7 bases, leaving 7 bases not matched to a gene. CDR3 protein: CASSERPGLAGYTQYF. Here the CDR3 DNA reads TGCGCCAGCAGTGAACGTCCGGGACTAGCGGGGTATACGCAGTATTTT.

In DNA, the CDR3 is TGTGCCAGCAGCTTAGCGAGAGGCCTAGCGGGGGGGCAGTACGAGCAGTACTTC. It translates to CASSLARGLAGGQYEQYF. V is TRBV7-2 and J is TRBJ2-7; 12 nucleotides align to TRBD2. V was clipped by 0 bases and J by 4 bases; unmatched bases: 10. The CDR3 is 18 residues long. CDR1 SGHTA and CDR2 FQGNSA come from the germline V gene.

This rearrangement joins TRBV24-1 to TRBJ2-3; TRBD1 aligns across 7 bases. This CDR3 is built from 17 residues. Looked up from germline, CDR1 is KGHDR and CDR2 is SFDVKD. The junction had 5 bases not matched to a gene; V was cut back by 0 bases and J by 0 bases. In DNA form, the CDR3 reads TGTGCCACCAGTGATTTGCCCGGGACAGTAAGCACAGATACGCAGTATTTT. Protein sequence: CATSDLPGTVSTDTQYF.

The CDR3 coding sequence is TGTGCCAGCAGTCTTGACAGGGGGTCTGAAGCTTTCTTT. This codes for CASSLDRGSEAFF. The chain uses TRBV7-2 and TRBJ1-1, with 9 bases aligning to TRBD1. The J segment lost 6 bases and the V segment lost 6 bases, leaving 5 bases of the junction unmatched. Germline values: CDR1 SGHTA, CDR2 FQGNSA. The CDR3 extends over 13 amino acids.

The rearrangement links TRBV30 to TRBJ2-2, with 9 bases lining up with TRBD1. The V and J ends lost 5 bases and 1 base, in that order; junction bases with no gene match: 2. Per the germline V gene, CDR1 is GTSNPN and CDR2 is SVGIG (reference sequence). This CDR3 contains 14 residues. In DNA form, the CDR3 reads TGTGCCTGGGGGGGACAGGGGAACACCGGGGAGCTGTTTTTT. Amino acids: CAWGGQGNTGELFF.

This clone is classed as medium-sized. V is TRBV6-2 or TRBV6-3 and J is TRBJ1-4; unclear D gene. The CDR3 has 12 residues. The germline V gene encodes CDR1 MNHEY and CDR2 SVGEGT. Trimming pared 2 bases from V and 4 bases from J, leaving 2 bases between. The CDR3 here is CASSYLNEKLFF. The DNA of the CDR3 is TGTGCCAGCAGTTACCTTAATGAAAAACTGTTTTTT.

The chain uses TRBV3-1 (or the pseudogene TRBV3-2) and TRBJ2-2; 8 positions agree with TRBD1. Germline V CDR1 and CDR2: LGHDT, YNNKEL (reference sequence). The CDR3 has 16 residues. Trimming cost V 4 bases and J 0 bases; bases outside gene matches: 4. The CDR3 reads CASSRDRGANTGELFF. The CDR3 DNA follows: TGTGCCAGCAGCCGAGACAGGGGCGCGAACACCGGGGAGCTGTTTTTT.

The V gene is TRBV5-8, the J gene TRBJ2-1; D unresolved. The germline V and J ends were trimmed by 0 bases and 3 bases, with 10 bases remaining between them. CDR1 is SGHTS and CDR2 is YDEGEE in the germline V gene. This CDR3 is 15 amino acids long. The CDR3 sequence: CASSLGVLVYNEQFF. In DNA, the CDR3 is TGTGCCAGCAGCTTGGGAGTCCTCGTCTACAATGAGCAGTTCTTC.

The chain recombines TRBV18 with TRBJ2-5; the D gene is possibly TRBD1 (7 bases). Deletions cut 3 bases from V and 2 bases from J, with 10 bases between. CDR1 is KGHSH, CDR2 LQKENI, per germline. There are 14 residues in the CDR3. This chain's CDR3 is CASSPRGTQETQYF. In nucleotides, the CDR3 is TGTGCCAGCTCACCCAGGGGGACTCAAGAGACCCAGTACTTC.

V usage is TRBV5-1 and J usage is TRBJ2-3, with a weak D call TRBD2 (6 bases). Germline V gene sequence: CDR1 SGHRS, CDR2 YFSETQ. With 3 bases removed from V and 0 bases from J, the gap between germline ends came to 11 bases. The length of the CDR3 is 15 residues. In DNA, the CDR3 is TGCGCCAGCAGCTCGGGACTGACTAGCACAGATACGCAGTATTTT. It encodes CASSSGLTSTDTQYF.

The gene calls are TRBV5-1 and TRBJ1-4; 7 bases align to TRBD1. The trim removed 4 bases at V and 5 bases at J, leaving 2 bases unmatched. Germline V lookup: CDR1 SGHRS, CDR2 YFSETQ. CDR3 size: 13 residues. The CDR3 loop reads CASSGQENEKLFF. CDR3 coding DNA: TGCGCCAGCAGCGGACAGGAAAATGAAAAACTGTTTTTT.

This chain joins TRBV29-1 and TRBJ1-1; D remains unclear. This CDR3 contains 13 residues. V lost 5 bases and J lost 1, with 11 bases in between. Germline V lookup: CDR1 SQVTM, CDR2 ANQGSEA. The CDR3: CSVSQTRNTEAFF. CDR3 nucleotide sequence: TGCAGCGTTAGCCAGACACGGAACACTGAAGCTTTCTTT.

The gene calls are TRBV4-1 and TRBJ1-1; D is unresolved. CDR1 and CDR2 (germline): MGHRA, YSYEKL. This CDR3 has 15 residues. Trimming left V 1 base short and J 0 bases short, with 9 bases between. CDR3: CASSQATLMNTEAFF. The CDR3 coding sequence is TGCGCCAGCAGCCAAGCGACACTAATGAACACTGAAGCTTTCTTT.

The chain combines TRBV5-6 with TRBJ1-1, with 7 bases aligning to TRBD1. This CDR3 spans 11 amino acids. Trimming cost V 4 bases and J 11 bases; bases outside gene matches: 5. Germline CDR1 reads SGHDT; CDR2 reads YYEEEE. CDR3 DNA sequence: TGTGCCAGCAGCGTGGGACAGCGGGCTTTCTTT. Protein: CASSVGQRAFF.

CDR3 DNA: TGTGCCAGCAGCCACGTCCCTAGCGGGGGGGCCGGCACAGATACGCAGTATTTT. Translated, it gives CASSHVPSGGAGTDTQYF. The gene calls are TRBV11-2 and TRBJ2-3; 12 bases align to TRBD2. The V gene's germline CDR1 is SGHAT and CDR2 FQNNGV. V was pared by 5 bases and J by 1 base, with 10 bases of the junction left unmatched. CDR3 length: 18 residues.

This sequence joins TRBV6-5 and TRBJ1-2, with a weak D call TRBD1 (5 bases). The ends were cut back, 6 bases at V and 4 bases at J, with 9 bases in the middle. Germline V lookup: CDR1 MNHEY, CDR2 SVGAGI. This CDR3 spans 12 amino acids. The CDR3 reads CASREGIYGYTF. CDR3 DNA: TGTGCCAGCAGGGAGGGGATCTATGGCTACACCTTC.